The clone carrying this TCR beta chain was recorded at least ten times. What it binds is not known. In TCRdb, the 5' RACE reads were re-called with MiXCR into one record per CDR3 protein. The table has roughly 4,500 distinct CDR3 sequences, roughly 6.5% seen once. This CDR3 is built from 15 residues. Between the trimmed V and J ends, which lost 3 bases and 5 bases, there was a span of 16 bases. The V gene's germline CDR1 is KGHSH and CDR2 LQKENI. The time point denotes: sample taken at primary tumor resection. The entry originates in a study of spatial heterogeneity in lung cancer. Study-wide results and caveats: It was found that expanded intratumoral alpha and beta TCR counts tracked tumor mutation counts. When ubiquitous and regional expanded TCRs were counted, their numbers tracked ubiquitous and regional nonsynonymous mutations, respectively.

The chain links TRBV18 to TRBJ1-2; weak D call: TRBD1 (6 bases). Sequencing used lung tumor tissue, obtained at surgery. The clonotype was recovered from a male donor with early-stage non-small cell lung cancer. The CDR3 DNA reads TGTGCCAGCTCACCCGGACAGCCCCGATTGTATGGCTACACCTTC. Its protein is CASSPGQPRLYGYTF.